Included here is one TCR beta chain sequence, with context. This clonotype was recorded at least ten times. Its cognate antigen has yet to be identified. The record has no base qualities; no much larger clone is one base away. This sample stems from a study of T-cell reconstitution after alpha-beta-depleted transplantation in children (dated by TCRdb to 2015 to 2016). For the wider study: Using TCR repertoire profiling, the study quantitatively followed how T-cell immune reconstitution unfolded in children after TCRalphabeta/CD19-depleted allogeneic hematopoietic cell transplantation. Broader findings and caveats from the paper: In some patients, high TCRbeta diversity at day 60 was attributed to recipient T cells and intrathymic progenitors that had survived conditioning. The apparently early alphabetaT-cell count recovery about two months after transplant was reportedly dependent on only several hundred rapidly expanded clones derived from non-depleted graft cells. Hyperexpanded clone frequencies declined over subsequent months; after one year, T-cell counts and TCRbeta diversity were mostly attributed to newly produced T cells.

Libraries were constructed by PCR. The reads were generated on an Illumina HiSeq 2500. To normalize quantification of the TCRbeta repertoire, the TCR libraries were built with molecular barcoding that relied on unique molecular identifiers. In-frame beta chains were kept once TCRdb had trimmed the public reads at Q25 with fastp and called clones with MiXCR. Each CDR3 protein gets just one entry, which takes the most common genes and DNA from the rows behind it. The table for this sample lists about 110,000 distinct CDR3 sequences; about 6% of them were counted only once. The ten biggest clones cover approximately 25% of the sample. In light of the paper, this sample's treatment or condition label describes: allogeneic hematopoietic cell transplantation with graft depleted of TCRalphabeta T cells and CD19 B cells. The children who served as transplant recipients had been given grafts of TCRalphabeta/CD19-depleted allogeneic hematopoietic cells.

The receptor was isolated from a male patient aged 2 to 9 who had a stem cell transplant for acute lymphoblastic leukemia, so the T cells may come from the graft donor. The source was PBMCs, mostly from graft donor cells, collected 360 days after TCRalphabeta/CD19-depleted stem cell transplant.

The CDR3 reads as follows: CASSSGQGGDTQYF. The DNA sequence is given as TGCGCCAGCAGTTCTGGACAGGGTGGGGATACGCAGTATTTT. This sequence uses TRBV5-1 and TRBJ2-3, and TRBD1 aligns with 8 junction nucleotides. V and J are trimmed by 5 bases and 6 bases, and the gene matches miss 8 bases of the junction. Reading from cysteine to phenylalanine, the CDR3 counts 14 amino acids. The CDR3 DNA has 42 bases and is translated from base 1. CDR1 and CDR2, looked up from the germline V gene, are SGHRS and YFSETQ.